The clone carrying this T cell receptor beta chain was observed once. This sample is part of a study of blood T cell repertoires in COVID-19. For the study at large: Donors in the United States, Italy and Spain gave samples during acute or convalescent COVID-19.

V shed 6 bases and J shed 2 bases, with 14 bases lying between them. This CDR3 has 14 amino acids. Germline V lookup: CDR1 SQVTM, CDR2 ANQGSEA. Clones were sequenced by immunoSEQ multiplex PCR, and TCRdb holds only the in-frame ones, with some missing. The table lists 68,000 or so clones, about 90% of them singletons. The sequence was collected from a human donor in a cohort sampled during active COVID-19. The V call is TRBV29-1, the J call TRBJ2-1; a possible D gene is TRBD2 (5 bases). Source material: peripheral blood. CDR3 region: CSVAYSGAYNEQFF. The CDR3 DNA sequence: TGCAGCGTCGCGTACTCCGGGGCCTACAATGAGCAGTTCTTC.